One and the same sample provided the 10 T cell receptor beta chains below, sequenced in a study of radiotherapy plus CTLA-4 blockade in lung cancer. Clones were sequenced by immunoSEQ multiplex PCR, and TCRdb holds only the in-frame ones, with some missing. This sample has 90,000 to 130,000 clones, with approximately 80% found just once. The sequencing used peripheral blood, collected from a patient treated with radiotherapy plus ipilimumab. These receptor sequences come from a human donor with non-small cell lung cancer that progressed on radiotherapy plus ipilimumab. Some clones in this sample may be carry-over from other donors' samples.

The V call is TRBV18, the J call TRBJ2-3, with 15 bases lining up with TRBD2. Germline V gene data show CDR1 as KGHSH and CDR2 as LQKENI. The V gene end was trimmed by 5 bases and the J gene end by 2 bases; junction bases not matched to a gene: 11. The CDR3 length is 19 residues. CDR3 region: CASSAGLAGGYPSTDTQYF. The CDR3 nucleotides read TGTGCCAGCTCAGCGGGACTAGCGGGGGGCTACCCATCCACAGATACGCAGTATTTT. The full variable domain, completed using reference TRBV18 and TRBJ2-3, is NAGVMQNPRHLVRRRGQEARLRCSPMKGHSHVYWYRQLPEEGLKFMVYLQKENIIDESGMPKERFSAEFPKEGPSILRIQQVVRGDSAAYFCASSAGLAGGYPSTDTQYFGPGTRLTVL.

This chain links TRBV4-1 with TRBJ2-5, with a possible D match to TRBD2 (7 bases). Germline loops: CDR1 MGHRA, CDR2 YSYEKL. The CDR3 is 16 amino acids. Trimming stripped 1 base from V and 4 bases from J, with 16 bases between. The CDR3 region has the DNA TGCGCCAGCAGCCAAGGGGGGGGCTCTCCGAGAGAGACCCAGTACTTC. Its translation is CASSQGGGSPRETQYF.

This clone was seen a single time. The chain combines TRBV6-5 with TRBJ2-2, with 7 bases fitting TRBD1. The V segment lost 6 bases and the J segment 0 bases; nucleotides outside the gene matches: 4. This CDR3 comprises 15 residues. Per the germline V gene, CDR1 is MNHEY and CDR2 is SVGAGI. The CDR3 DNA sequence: TGTGCCAGCAGACCGGGACAGTCGAACACCGGGGAGCTGTTTTTT. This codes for CASRPGQSNTGELFF.

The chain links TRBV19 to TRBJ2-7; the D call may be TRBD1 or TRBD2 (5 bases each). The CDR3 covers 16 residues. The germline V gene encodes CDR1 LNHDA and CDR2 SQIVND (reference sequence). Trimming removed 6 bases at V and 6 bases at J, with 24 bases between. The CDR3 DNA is TGTGCCAGTAGCCCCACCGAGGGACCGTGGCCACCCGAGCAGTACTTC. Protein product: CASSPTEGPWPPEQYF. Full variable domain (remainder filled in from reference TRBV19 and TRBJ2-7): DGGITQSPKYLFRKEGQNVTLSCEQNLNHDAMYWYRQDPGQGLRLIYYSQIVNDFQKGDIAEGYSVSREKKESFPLTVTSAQKNPTAFYLCASSPTEGPWPPEQYFGPGTRLTVT.

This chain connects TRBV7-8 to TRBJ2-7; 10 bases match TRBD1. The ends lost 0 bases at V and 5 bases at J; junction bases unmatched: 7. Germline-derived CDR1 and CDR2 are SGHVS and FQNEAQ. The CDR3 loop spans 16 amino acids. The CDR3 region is CASSLAYGTGDDEQYF. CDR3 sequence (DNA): TGTGCCAGCAGCTTAGCGTACGGGACAGGGGATGACGAGCAGTACTTC. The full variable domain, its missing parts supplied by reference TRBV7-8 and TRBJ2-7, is GAGVSQSPRYKVAKRGQDVALRCDPISGHVSLFWYQQALGQGPEFLTYFQNEAQLDKSGLPSDRFFAERPEGSVSTLKIQRTQQEDSAVYLCASSLAYGTGDDEQYFGPGTRLTVT.

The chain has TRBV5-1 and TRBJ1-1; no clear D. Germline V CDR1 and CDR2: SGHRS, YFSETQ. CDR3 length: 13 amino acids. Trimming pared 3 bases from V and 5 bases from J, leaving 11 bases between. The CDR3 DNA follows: TGCGCCAGCAGCTGGGAGACGGGGACTGAAGCTTTCTTT. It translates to CASSWETGTEAFF.

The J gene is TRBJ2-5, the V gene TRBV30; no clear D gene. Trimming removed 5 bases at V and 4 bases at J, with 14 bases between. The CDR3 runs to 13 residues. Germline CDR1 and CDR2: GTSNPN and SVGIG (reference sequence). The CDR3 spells CAWGPGWGETQYF. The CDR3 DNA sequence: TGTGCCTGGGGGCCAGGATGGGGAGAGACCCAGTACTTC.

CDR3 sequence reads: CASSPYSQRTYSYNEQFF. The CDR3, as DNA: TGTGCCAGCAGCCCCTACTCTCAGAGGACCTACTCCTACAATGAGCAGTTCTTC. V usage is TRBV5-6 and J usage is TRBJ2-1; D gene unclear. This CDR3 spans 18 amino acids. The V end was cut by 4 bases, the J end by 0 bases, with 20 bases between. CDR1 is SGHDT and CDR2 is YYEEEE in the germline V gene.

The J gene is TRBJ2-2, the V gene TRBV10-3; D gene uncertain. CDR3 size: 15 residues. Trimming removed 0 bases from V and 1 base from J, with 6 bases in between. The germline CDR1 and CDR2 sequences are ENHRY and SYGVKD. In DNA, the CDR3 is TGTGCCATCAGTGAGTCGAAAGGGAACACCGGGGAGCTGTTTTTT. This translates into CAISESKGNTGELFF.

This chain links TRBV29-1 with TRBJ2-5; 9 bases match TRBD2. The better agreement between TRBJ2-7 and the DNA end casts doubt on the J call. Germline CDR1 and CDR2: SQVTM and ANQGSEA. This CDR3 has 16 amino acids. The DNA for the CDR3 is TGCAGCGTTGTGAATAGTGCGGGGGGGGTACCCTACGAGCAGTACTTC. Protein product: CSVVNSAGGVPYEQYF.